The entry below gives a single T cell receptor (beta chain) sequence along with its context. Original processing notes: Researchers report that nucleated cell counts were estimated from reference gene primer amplification. Assay used: immunoSEQ multiplex PCR; TCRdb lists only in-frame clones, some missing. V and J calls and clone size are as listed in that table; D and trimming were resolved from the DNA. This table has about 170,000 clones, roughly 80% appearing once. The data were taken from a study of blood T cell repertoires in COVID-19. At the level of the study: There were acute and convalescent COVID-19 samples, and they came from the United States, Italy and Spain. PBMCs, B-cell-depleted T cells, or T cells provided the cDNA or gDNA that made up the material.

The V gene lost 0 bases and the J gene lost 4 bases, with 12 bases spanning the gap. The CDR3 has 15 amino acids. Germline CDR1 is SGHRS and CDR2 is YFSETQ. Sequenced sample: peripheral blood. The sequence derives from a young man with active or convalescent COVID-19. This chain connects TRBV5-1 to TRBJ2-3; TRBD2 is a possible D gene (6 bases). The CDR3 DNA sequence: TGCGCCAGCAGCTTGGTAGGGGAGGCGTCAGATACGCAGTATTTT. Translating it yields CASSLVGEASDTQYF. Looking up the rest from reference TRBV5-1 and TRBJ2-3 gives the full variable domain: KAGVTQTPRYLIKTRGQQVTLSCSPISGHRSVSWYQQTPGQGLQFLFEYFSETQRNKGNFPGRFSGRQFSNSRSEMNVSTLELGDSALYLCASSLVGEASDTQYFGPGTRLTVL.